Shown below are 32 T cell receptor beta chains from a single sample sequenced in a study of cytomegalovirus exposure and HLA in healthy donors. A multiplex PCR was run with 60 Vbeta primers and 13 Jbeta primers. Clones were sequenced by immunoSEQ multiplex PCR, and TCRdb holds only the in-frame ones, with some missing. With 68,000 or so clones in the sample, the ten largest clones hold more than 15%. Sequencing was carried out using PBMCs. Every receptor here comes from a boy under 18 in good health and CMV-seronegative.

The genes are TRBV6-5 and TRBJ2-1; 9 bases line up with TRBD1. Losses at the gene ends were 4 bases for V and 7 bases for J; bases not matched to a gene: 5. Germline lookup yields CDR1 MNHEY and CDR2 SVGAGI. The CDR3 consists of 14 residues. CDR3 DNA sequence: TGTGCCAGCAGTTGGGGGGACAGGGTTAATGAGCAGTTCTTC. Protein sequence: CASSWGDRVNEQFF.

The chain uses TRBV19 and TRBJ2-7, with TRBD1 matching over 9 bases. The CDR3 loop spans 15 amino acids. The ends lost 3 bases at V and 0 bases at J; junction bases unmatched: 3. Germline V gives CDR1 LNHDA, CDR2 SQIVND (reference sequence). The CDR3, as DNA: TGTGCCAGTAGTATCGGGACAGGGAGCTCCTACGAGCAGTACTTC. Protein product: CASSIGTGSSYEQYF.

This chain's CDR3 is CASSPLGQAYNEQFF. In DNA, the CDR3 is TGTGCCAGCAGCCCTTTGGGACAGGCCTACAATGAGCAGTTCTTC. The chain uses TRBV11-3 and TRBJ2-1; TRBD1 aligns across 8 bases. The germline CDR1 and CDR2 sequences are SGHNT and YENEEA. The CDR3 spans 15 residues. The junction had 5 bases not matched to a gene; V was cut back by 5 bases and J by 2 bases.

This rearrangement joins TRBV6-1 to TRBJ1-2; 7 nucleotides line up with TRBD1. This CDR3 spans 14 amino acids. With V trimmed by 7 bases and J by 1 base, 6 bases remained unmatched. Germline assignment: CDR1 MNHNS and CDR2 SASEGT. CDR3 in amino acids: CASTVGTVNYGYTF. CDR3 nucleotide sequence: TGTGCCAGCACTGTGGGGACAGTTAACTATGGCTACACCTTC.

As for this clone: Other DNA sequences within the sample encode an identical CDR3. The chain joins TRBV4-2 to TRBJ2-1; D ambiguous. The CDR3 consists of 13 residues. CDR1 and CDR2 (germline): LGHNA, YNFKEQ. V lost 1 base, J lost 8 bases, and 9 bases lay in between. CDR3 residues: CASSQVPSDEQFF. CDR3 coding DNA: TGTGCCAGCAGCCAAGTCCCCTCGGATGAGCAGTTCTTC.

V usage is TRBV25-1 and J usage is TRBJ2-7, with a tentative D call TRBD1 (5 bases). CDR3 size: 13 residues. V was cut by 2 bases and J by 7 bases, with 12 bases left in between. Per germline, CDR1 MGHDK and CDR2 SYGVNS. The CDR3 region has the DNA TGTGCCAGCAGTGAAATACGCCCAGGGGAGCAGTACTTC. It is translated as CASSEIRPGEQYF.

The J gene is TRBJ2-7, the V gene TRBV7-9, with D maybe TRBD1 (5 bases). The CDR3 extends over 19 amino acids. With 1 base removed from V and 2 bases from J, the gap between germline ends came to 24 bases. Germline loops: CDR1 SEHNR, CDR2 FQNEAQ (reference sequence). The CDR3 region is CASSLGSWGLTALTYEQYF. The CDR3 nucleotides read TGTGCCAGCAGCTTAGGATCTTGGGGCTTGACTGCCCTAACCTACGAGCAGTACTTC.

This sequence joins TRBV5-4 and TRBJ1-1; no definite D call. V lost 4 bases and J 1 base, leaving 11 bases between the germline ends. The CDR3 is 14 amino acids. Germline values: CDR1 SGHNT, CDR2 YYREEE (reference sequence). CDR3 residues: CASSPGRTNTEAFF. As DNA, the CDR3 is TGTGCCAGCAGCCCGGGGAGGACGAACACTGAAGCTTTCTTT.

The gene calls are TRBV19 and TRBJ2-4, with a tentative D call TRBD1 (5 bases). V lost 3 bases, J lost 3 bases, and 12 bases lay in between. This CDR3 is 15 amino acids long. Germline lookup yields CDR1 LNHDA and CDR2 SQIVND (reference sequence). The CDR3 DNA sequence: TGTGCCAGTAGTATGTCAGGGCCGGGCAAAAACATTCAGTACTTC. Its translation: CASSMSGPGKNIQYF.

The chain links TRBV5-1 to TRBJ1-3, with D possibly TRBD1 on 6 matching bases. This CDR3 has 17 amino acids. Trimming cost V 4 bases and J 0 bases, with 17 bases left between them. Per the germline V gene, CDR1 is SGHRS and CDR2 is YFSETQ. CDR3 sequence (DNA): TGCGCCAGCAGCCCTTTGGACAGCTTTAGCTCTGGAAACACCATATATTTT. Residues: CASSPLDSFSSGNTIYF.

This rearrangement joins TRBV5-5 to TRBJ2-1; 7 nucleotides agree with TRBD1. CDR3 length equals 12 residues. CDR1 is SGHKS, CDR2 YYEKEE, per germline (reference sequence). The V segment lost 3 bases and the J segment 10 bases; nucleotides outside the gene matches: 4. In nucleotides, the CDR3 is TGTGCCAGCAGCTATACAGGGGAGGAGCAGTTCTTC. The encoded protein is CASSYTGEEQFF.

Written as DNA, the CDR3 is TGTGCCAGCAGGGAGAATGAAAAACTGTTTTTT. Amino acids: CASRENEKLFF. The chain employs TRBV6-1 and TRBJ1-4, with D hard to call. CDR3 length: 11 amino acids. Per the germline V gene, CDR1 is MNHNS and CDR2 is SASEGT. V dropped 6 bases and J dropped 5 bases, with 4 bases sitting between them.

The chain carries TRBV4-1 and TRBJ2-7; 9 bases are a match to TRBD1. This CDR3 spans 12 amino acids. J gave up 6 bases and V 7 bases, and 4 bases lay outside the gene matches. The germline CDR1 and CDR2 sequences are MGHRA and YSYEKL. CDR3 coding DNA: TGCGCCAGCATGGGACAGGGTTCCGAGCAGTACTTC. It is translated as CASMGQGSEQYF.

The chain employs TRBV6-5 and TRBJ1-1; no definite D call. Germline loops: CDR1 MNHEY, CDR2 SVGAGI. This CDR3 region has 15 residues. Trimming took 1 base from V and 6 from J, leaving 15 bases between them. This chain's CDR3 is CASSYYGSHLAEAFF. The CDR3 bases are TGTGCCAGCAGTTACTACGGGTCCCACCTCGCTGAAGCTTTCTTT.

This chain links TRBV2 with TRBJ1-5; the match to TRBD1 covers 8 bases. This CDR3 is built from 14 residues. Germline CDR1 SNHLY, CDR2 FYNNEI. V gave up 5 bases and J gave up 7 bases; unmatched junction bases: 7. The CDR3 region has the DNA TGTGCCAGCAGTAGAGGACAGGGCGGCCAGCCCCAGCATTTT. Protein: CASSRGQGGQPQHF.

The chain uses TRBV19 and TRBJ1-1; 7 bases are a match to TRBD1. The CDR3 is 14 amino acids. Trimming took 7 bases from V and 0 from J; bases not matched to a gene: 5. From germline, CDR1 is LNHDA and CDR2 SQIVND (reference sequence). DNA of the CDR3: TGTGCCAGTAATGAGGACAGGTTGAACACTGAAGCTTTCTTT. This gives the protein CASNEDRLNTEAFF.

This chain connects TRBV2 to TRBJ2-1, with 8 bases that match TRBD1. The CDR3 has 15 residues. V trimming: 4 bases; J trimming: 7 bases; junction bases outside the gene matches: 9. Germline values: CDR1 SNHLY, CDR2 FYNNEI. CDR3 residues: CASSVGQGALNEQFF. The CDR3, as DNA: TGTGCCAGCAGTGTTGGGCAGGGGGCTCTTAATGAGCAGTTCTTC.

V usage is TRBV6-5 and J usage is TRBJ1-3, with TRBD1 matching over 7 bases. Trimming cost V 6 bases and J 4 bases; bases outside gene matches: 9. This CDR3 has 15 amino acids. CDR1 is MNHEY, CDR2 SVGAGI, per germline. In DNA form, the CDR3 reads TGTGCCAGCAGAGATACCGGGACAGTCGGAAACACCATATATTTT. It is translated as CASRDTGTVGNTIYF.

V gene TRBV4-1 combines with J gene TRBJ1-1; D is unclear. The CDR3 spans 16 residues. Germline CDR1 MGHRA, CDR2 YSYEKL. V lost 1 base to trimming and J lost 0 bases, with 12 bases between them. As DNA, the CDR3 is TGCGCCAGCAGCCAAGTCAACTTAGTCGTGAACACTGAAGCTTTCTTT. Protein: CASSQVNLVVNTEAFF.

The chain links TRBV30 to TRBJ1-2; 11 bases map to TRBD1. CDR1 is GTSNPN, CDR2 SVGIG, per germline (reference sequence). Losses at the gene ends were 5 bases for V and 9 bases for J; bases not matched to a gene: 5. CDR3 length equals 12 residues. In DNA, the CDR3 is TGTGCCTGGGGGGACAGGGGGAAGCGCTACACCTTC. It translates to CAWGDRGKRYTF.

This chain links TRBV11-2 with TRBJ2-1; 7 nucleotides align to TRBD2. V dropped 3 bases and J dropped 7; count of bases not matched to a gene: 9. The germline V gene has CDR1 SGHAT and CDR2 FQNNGV. CDR3 length: 15 residues. Here the CDR3 reads CASSLAGAWVNEQFF. The DNA for the CDR3 is TGTGCCAGCAGCTTGGCGGGAGCCTGGGTAAATGAGCAGTTCTTC.

The gene calls are TRBV10-3 and TRBJ2-3; 10 bases fit TRBD1. J was trimmed by 5 bases and V by 6 bases; bases with no gene match: 5. CDR1 is ENHRY, CDR2 SYGVKD, per germline. CDR3 size: 14 residues. CDR3 sequence (DNA): TGTGCCATCAGGGACGGACAGGGGGGAGATACGCAGTATTTT. Amino acids: CAIRDGQGGDTQYF.

The chain is built from TRBV7-9 and TRBJ2-7; D perhaps matches TRBD1 (5 bases). The CDR3 loop spans 15 amino acids. CDR1 is SEHNR, CDR2 FQNEAQ, per germline (reference sequence). Trimming shortened V by 3 bases and J by 0 bases, and 12 bases separated the two germline ends. Written as DNA, the CDR3 is TGTGCCAGCAGCTTCTTAACAGGCAACTCCTACGAGCAGTACTTC. Its translation is CASSFLTGNSYEQYF.

As concerns this clone: The junction and the germline gene differ at one end; a read error may be behind it. The chain carries TRBV14 and TRBJ1-3, with D tentatively TRBD1 (5 bases). The CDR3 contains 14 residues. CDR1 SGHDN and CDR2 FVKESK come from the germline V gene. The CDR3 DNA sequence: TGTGCCAGCAGCCAAGATTCGGCAGCCCTCTCAGGGAATTTT. As protein: CASSQDSAALSGNF.

The chain couples TRBV6-1 to TRBJ1-5, with D uncertain. V was clipped by 7 bases and J by 3 bases, with 13 bases between them. Germline values: CDR1 MNHNS, CDR2 SASEGT. The CDR3 extends over 14 amino acids. The CDR3 DNA sequence: TGTGCCAGCAAGGTGACGGGTCTCAATCAGCCCCAGCATTTT. It is translated as CASKVTGLNQPQHF.

The V and J genes are TRBV9 and TRBJ2-7; 7 positions match TRBD2. V was pared by 0 bases and J by 6 bases, with 12 bases of the junction left unmatched. The CDR3 consists of 16 residues. Germline V gene sequence: CDR1 SGDLS, CDR2 YYNGEE. In DNA, the CDR3 is TGTGCCAGCAGCGTAGTAGCGGACACTGGGAGGGGCGAGCAGTACTTC. This codes for CASSVVADTGRGEQYF. Full variable domain (missing parts from reference TRBV9 and TRBJ2-7): DSGVTQTPKHLITATGQRVTLRCSPRSGDLSVYWYQQSLDQGLQFLIQYYNGEERAKGNILERFSAQQFPDLHSELNLSSLELGDSALYFCASSVVADTGRGEQYFGPGTRLTVT.

The gene calls are TRBV27 and TRBJ2-7, with TRBD2 matching over 8 bases. Trimming cost V 5 bases and J 5 bases; bases outside gene matches: 8. The CDR3 loop spans 14 amino acids. Germline V CDR1 and CDR2: MNHEY, SMNVEV (reference sequence). CDR3: CASSRREGGNEQYF. The CDR3, as DNA: TGTGCCAGCAGTCGCCGGGAGGGGGGGAACGAGCAGTACTTC.

The chain recombines TRBV27 with TRBJ1-5; D gene unclear. The germline V gene encodes CDR1 MNHEY and CDR2 SMNVEV (reference sequence). The CDR3 extends over 14 amino acids. V lost 5 bases and J lost 2, with 10 bases in between. The CDR3 region has the DNA TGTGCCAGCAGTCCCGGACTCGGCAATCAGCCCCAGCATTTT. This encodes CASSPGLGNQPQHF.

CDR3 amino acids: CSARIRTEAFF. The CDR3 nucleotides read TGCAGTGCTAGAATCCGCACTGAAGCTTTCTTT. The chain has TRBV20-1 and TRBJ1-1, with D hard to call. Looked up from germline, CDR1 is DFQATT and CDR2 is SNEGSKA (reference sequence). The CDR3 loop spans 11 amino acids. The ends were cut back, 2 bases at V and 4 bases at J, with 5 bases in the middle.

The gene calls are TRBV6-5 and TRBJ2-7, with 8 bases identical to TRBD2. With 5 bases clipped from V and 5 bases from J, the junction kept 8 bases outside the gene matches. CDR1 MNHEY and CDR2 SVGAGI come from the germline V gene. CDR3 length: 14 amino acids. CDR3 amino acids: CASSLSGIGHEQYF. For the CDR3, the DNA is TGTGCCAGCAGTCTTAGCGGGATTGGGCACGAGCAGTACTTC.

The V call is TRBV5-1, the J call TRBJ2-1; 10 nucleotides match TRBD1. Germline V gives CDR1 SGHRS, CDR2 YFSETQ. V gave up 10 bases and J gave up 5 bases; unmatched junction bases: 6. The CDR3 is 13 amino acids. This chain's CDR3 is CAGSGQGNNEQFF. The CDR3 nucleotides are TGCGCCGGATCGGGACAGGGGAACAATGAGCAGTTCTTC.

The V gene is TRBV30, the J gene TRBJ2-6; D gene unclear. The CDR3 totals 15 residues. Looked up from germline, CDR1 is GTSNPN and CDR2 is SVGIG (reference sequence). V lost 0 bases and J 0 bases, leaving 6 bases between the germline ends. The DNA of the CDR3 is TGTGCCTGGAGTGTATCGGGCTCTGGGGCCAACGTCCTGACTTTC. Translating it yields CAWSVSGSGANVLTF.